This TCR beta chain was recorded in a study of cytomegalovirus exposure and HLA in healthy donors. Study-wide background: Ancestry clustering placed around 80% of roughly 410 genotyped donors in the Caucasian-associated cluster.

The ends lost 6 bases at V and 4 bases at J; junction bases unmatched: 5. The CDR3 has 15 amino acids. CDR1 and CDR2 (germline): ENHRY, SYGVKD. PCR was performed using 60 Vbeta and 13 Jbeta primers. Data came from immunoSEQ multiplex PCR; TCRdb stores just in-frame clones and leaves some out. This repertoire shows under 200,000 clones, around 83% found once; its top ten account for under 7.5%. Study observations and caveats: Data from an earlier analysis indicated that most TCR beta V segments were productive either about 87% or about 30% of the time. Other equally common chains were less clonally expanded than HLA-associated TCR beta chains, a later analysis showed. Rare sequences made up most TCRs, while some public TCRs were found in many donors.

As concerns this clone: What it binds is not known.

The chain combines TRBV10-3 with TRBJ2-3; 12 nucleotides line up with TRBD2. This clonotype originated in a man aged 50 to 60 in good health and CMV-seropositive. The sequenced sample was PBMCs. CDR3 in DNA: TGTGCCATCAGGACTAGCGGGAGAACGGCAGATACGCAGTATTTT. Translation: CAIRTSGRTADTQYF.